This T cell receptor (beta chain) emerged from a study of tumor-infiltrating lymphocytes in primary liver carcinoma. Looking at the study overall: Donors had hepatocellular carcinoma or combined HCC and intrahepatic cholangiocarcinoma. T1-T3 N0M0 was the stage of the tumors, which were about 4.2 to 11 cm across. The yield of productive TCRbeta reads per sample was roughly 3.5 to 7.13 million and was similar across tissue types. Study-level points and caveats: Lower overlap was observed for tumor-adjacent and tumor-blood pairs relative to tumor region pairs.

This clonotype was seen ten or more times. Its antigen is undetermined. A constant-region primer served to make TCR beta cDNA from roughly 500 ng total RNA. Slightly modified ARM-PCR served as the procedure for the TCR beta libraries. These libraries came from three rounds of nested multiplex PCR. Both of the initial two PCR rounds ran for about 9 cycles and employed TRBV1-TRBV30 forward primers alongside a C-beta reverse primer. TCRdb used MiXCR to reprocess the multiplex PCR reads, holding one entry per CDR3 protein. The sample consists of 180,000 or so distinct CDR3 sequences, 60% of them appearing once. Unsorted whole blood supplied the RNA, and germline DNA was extracted too. The junction had 21 bases not matched to a gene; V was cut back by 6 bases and J by 9 bases. The CDR3 totals 19 residues. Germline V gene sequence: CDR1 MGHRA, CDR2 YSYEKL.

The chain links TRBV4-1 to TRBJ2-1; 12 bases are shared with TRBD2. The specimen was peripheral blood. This receptor was taken from a man aged 40-49 years with primary liver carcinoma and hepatitis B virus infection. This CDR3 reads CASSQKALAGGKLMTEQFF. CDR3 bases: TGCGCCAGCAGTCAGAAAGCCCTAGCGGGAGGGAAGTTGATGACTGAGCAGTTCTTC.